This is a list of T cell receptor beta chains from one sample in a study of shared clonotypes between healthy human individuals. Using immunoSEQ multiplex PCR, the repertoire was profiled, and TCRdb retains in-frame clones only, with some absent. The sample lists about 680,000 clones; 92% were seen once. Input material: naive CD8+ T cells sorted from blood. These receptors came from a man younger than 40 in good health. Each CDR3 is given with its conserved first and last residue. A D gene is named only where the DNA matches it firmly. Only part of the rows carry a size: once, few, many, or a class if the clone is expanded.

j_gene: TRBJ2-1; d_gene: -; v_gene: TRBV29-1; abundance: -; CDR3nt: TGCAGCGTTCAAGAAACAGGGAGTGAGCAGTTCTTC; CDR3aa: CSVQETGSEQFF
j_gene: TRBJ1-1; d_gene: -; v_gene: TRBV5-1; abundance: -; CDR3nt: TGCGCCAGCAGCTTGGGACGCAAGGGCGGCACTGAAGCTTTCTTT; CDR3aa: CASSLGRKGGTEAFF
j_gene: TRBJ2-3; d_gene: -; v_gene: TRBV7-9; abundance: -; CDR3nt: TGTGCCAGCAGCGACCCCGATATTAGGGGCACAGATACGCAGTATTTT; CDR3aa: CASSDPDIRGTDTQYF
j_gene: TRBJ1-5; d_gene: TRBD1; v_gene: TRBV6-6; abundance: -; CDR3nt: TGTGCCAGCAGTCGGGACAGGGGGGTTAATCAGCCCCAGCATTTT; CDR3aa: CASSRDRGVNQPQHF
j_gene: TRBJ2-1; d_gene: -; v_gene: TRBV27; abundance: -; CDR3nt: TGTGCCAGCAGTTTAACTCCCCACTCCTACAATGAGCAGTTCTTC; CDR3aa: CASSLTPHSYNEQFF
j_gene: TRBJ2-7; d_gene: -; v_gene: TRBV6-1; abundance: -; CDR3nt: TGTGCCAGCAGTAGGAGGGACGAGCAGTACTTC; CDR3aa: CASSRRDEQYF
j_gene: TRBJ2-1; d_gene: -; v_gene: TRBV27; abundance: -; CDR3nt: TGTGCCAGCAGTTTGATGGTTGGGAGAACCAATGAGCAGTTCTTC; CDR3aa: CASSLMVGRTNEQFF
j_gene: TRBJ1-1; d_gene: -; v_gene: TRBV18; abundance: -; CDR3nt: TGTGCCAGCTCACCACGGGGAGGGGGGAACACTGAAGCTTTCTTT; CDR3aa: CASSPRGGGNTEAFF
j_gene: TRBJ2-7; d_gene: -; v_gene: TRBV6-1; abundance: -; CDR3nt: TGTGCCAGCAGTGAAGAGAACAGTTCCTACGAGCAGTACTTC; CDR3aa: CASSEENSSYEQYF
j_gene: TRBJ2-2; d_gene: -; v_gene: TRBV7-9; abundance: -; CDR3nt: TGTGCCAGCACGGTCGAGGCATTTTGGATCGGGGAGCTGTTTTTT; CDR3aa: CASTVEAFWIGELFF
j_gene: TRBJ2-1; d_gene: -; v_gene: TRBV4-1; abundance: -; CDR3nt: TGCGCCAGCAGCCAAGGATCCGACAATGAGCAGTTCTTC; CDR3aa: CASSQGSDNEQFF
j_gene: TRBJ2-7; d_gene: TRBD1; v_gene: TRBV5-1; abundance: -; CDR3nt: TGCGCCAGCAGCTTGGCGGGGCAGGGGGCGTCCTACGAGCAGTACTTC; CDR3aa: CASSLAGQGASYEQYF
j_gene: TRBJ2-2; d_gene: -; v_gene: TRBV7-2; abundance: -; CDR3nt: TGTGCCAGCAGCCCCTCTCTAAACACCGGGGAGCTGTTTTTT; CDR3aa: CASSPSLNTGELFF
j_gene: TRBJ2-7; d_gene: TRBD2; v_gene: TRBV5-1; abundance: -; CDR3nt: TGCGCCAGCACCTTAGCGGGACCGGTCGAAAACTACGAGCAGTACTTC; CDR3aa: CASTLAGPVENYEQYF
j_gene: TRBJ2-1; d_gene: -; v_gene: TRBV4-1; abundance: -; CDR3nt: TGCGCCAGCAGCCAAGACAGTAAGGGTGGCTCGTGGACTCTCGCCTACAATGAGCAGTTCTTC; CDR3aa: CASSQDSKGGSWTLAYNEQFF
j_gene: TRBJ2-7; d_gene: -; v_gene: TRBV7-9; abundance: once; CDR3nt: TGTGCCAGCAGCAAGGGGACACGCGAGCAGTACTTC; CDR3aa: CASSKGTREQYF
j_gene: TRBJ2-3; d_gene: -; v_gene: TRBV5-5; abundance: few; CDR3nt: TGTGCCAGCAGCTTGGATATGGCGGATACGCAGTATTTT; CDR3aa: CASSLDMADTQYF
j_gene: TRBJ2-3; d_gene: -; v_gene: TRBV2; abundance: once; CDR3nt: TGTGCCAGCCCCTCCCTTACCAGGGCAGATACGCAGTATTTT; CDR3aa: CASPSLTRADTQYF
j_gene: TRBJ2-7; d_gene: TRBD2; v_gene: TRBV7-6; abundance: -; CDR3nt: TGTGCCAGCAGCTTAGCGACTAGCGGCTGGGAGCAGTACTTC; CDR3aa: CASSLATSGWEQYF
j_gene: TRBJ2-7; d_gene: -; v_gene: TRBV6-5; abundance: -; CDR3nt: TGTGCCAGCAGTTACCACCGGGACATCTACGAGCAGTACTTC; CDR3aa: CASSYHRDIYEQYF
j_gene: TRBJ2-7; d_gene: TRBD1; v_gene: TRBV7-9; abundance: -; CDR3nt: TGTGCCAGCAGCACCACAGGGACAGGGCGCCTCGAGCAGTACTTC; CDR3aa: CASSTTGTGRLEQYF
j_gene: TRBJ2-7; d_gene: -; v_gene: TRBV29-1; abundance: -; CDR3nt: TGCAGTATCCGGTCTTCTGCCTCCTACGAGCAGTACTTC; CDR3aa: CSIRSSASYEQYF
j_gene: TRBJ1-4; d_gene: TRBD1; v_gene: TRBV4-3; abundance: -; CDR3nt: TGCGCCAGCAGCCAAGTCTGGGGCCGGGACAGGACTAATGAAAAACTGTTTTTT; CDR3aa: CASSQVWGRDRTNEKLFF
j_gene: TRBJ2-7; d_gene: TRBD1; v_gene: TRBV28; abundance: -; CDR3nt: TGTGCCAGCAGTTGGGGACAGGAATCCTACGAGCAGTACTTC; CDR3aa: CASSWGQESYEQYF
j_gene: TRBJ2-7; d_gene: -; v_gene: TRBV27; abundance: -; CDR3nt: TGTGCCAGCAGTTTTCCCGGGGGTTACGAGCAGTACTTC; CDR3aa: CASSFPGGYEQYF
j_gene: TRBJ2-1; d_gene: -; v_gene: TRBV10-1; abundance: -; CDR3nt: TGCGCCAGCAGTGATTTTCGGTCTGCGTACAATGAGCAGTTCTTC; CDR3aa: CASSDFRSAYNEQFF
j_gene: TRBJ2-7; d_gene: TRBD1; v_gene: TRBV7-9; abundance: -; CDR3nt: TGTGCCAGCAGCCGCGGACAGGGTCCAAACGAGCAGTACTTC; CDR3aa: CASSRGQGPNEQYF
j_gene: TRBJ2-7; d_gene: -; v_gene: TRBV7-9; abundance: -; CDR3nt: TGTGCCAGCAGCCCCCCCGGGGGCTACGAGCAGTACTTC; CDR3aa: CASSPPGGYEQYF